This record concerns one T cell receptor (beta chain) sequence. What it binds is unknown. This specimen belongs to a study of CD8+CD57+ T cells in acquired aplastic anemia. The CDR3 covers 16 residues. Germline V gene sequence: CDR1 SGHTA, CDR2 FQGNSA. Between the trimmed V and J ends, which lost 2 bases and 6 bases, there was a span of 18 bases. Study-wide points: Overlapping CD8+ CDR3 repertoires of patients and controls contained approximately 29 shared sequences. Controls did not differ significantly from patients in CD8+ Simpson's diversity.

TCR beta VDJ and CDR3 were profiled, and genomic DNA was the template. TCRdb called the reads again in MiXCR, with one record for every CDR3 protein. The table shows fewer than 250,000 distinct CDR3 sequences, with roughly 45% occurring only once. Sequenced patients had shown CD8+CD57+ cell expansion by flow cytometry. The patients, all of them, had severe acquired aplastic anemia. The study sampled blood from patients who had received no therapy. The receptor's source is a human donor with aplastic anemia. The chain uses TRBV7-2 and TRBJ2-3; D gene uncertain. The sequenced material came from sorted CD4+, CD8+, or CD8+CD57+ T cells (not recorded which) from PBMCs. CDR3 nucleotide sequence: TGTGCCAGCAGCTTAAGTGCAGTAGGAATTGGGGATACGCAGTATTTT. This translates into CASSLSAVGIGDTQYF.